This TCR beta chain was captured by sequencing in a study of T cell responses to AZD1222 COVID-19 vaccine. The study's findings and limits: The repertoires were collected only after the peak T cell response. Possibly, clonal diversity was underestimated; donors were largely white British and included more females. Spike-specific TCRs gained breadth and depth after people received two AZD1222 doses.

The CDR3 consists of 15 residues. CDR1 is SGHNT and CDR2 is YENEEA in the germline V gene. V was clipped by 4 bases and J by 1 base; unmatched bases: 2. Note on this clone: Its antigen is unknown.

TCRdb's copy holds only in-frame clones and misses some; the assay was immunoSEQ multiplex PCR. The repertoire includes about 150,000 clones, 80% to 95% of them detected once, and approximately 6.3% sits in the top ten. The sequence was collected from an adult who received the AZD1222 COVID-19 vaccine. Sequences were derived from peripheral blood, sampled 28 days after the second AZD1222 dose. V and J are TRBV11-3 and TRBJ2-2; 8 bases align to TRBD2. This CDR3 reads CASSYGGVNTGELFF. The CDR3 DNA reads as TGTGCCAGCAGCTACGGGGGGGTGAACACCGGGGAGCTGTTTTTT.